This passage covers 4 T cell receptor beta chains from one sample sequenced in a study of CD8 T cells in ankylosing spondylitis. Each CDR3 protein gets one entry after TCRdb re-called the 5' RACE reads with MiXCR. The data hold approximately 150,000 distinct CDR3 sequences, with roughly 10% observed a single time. Specimen: blood, either unsorted or a sorted T cell fraction (not recorded which). These receptors originate from a female donor with ankylosing spondylitis or in good health (not recorded which).

This clonotype was seen a few times. This chain connects TRBV9 to TRBJ2-3, with 11 bases aligning to TRBD2. V shed 4 bases, J shed 2 bases, and the junction held 12 bases outside the gene matches. The germline V gene encodes CDR1 SGDLS and CDR2 YYNGEE. This CDR3 spans 18 amino acids. This CDR3 is CASSPNSGTSGPTDTQYF. Written as DNA, the CDR3 is TGTGCCAGCAGCCCAAATTCCGGGACTAGCGGACCCACAGATACGCAGTATTTT.

This clonotype was picked up a small number of times. The chain has TRBV20-1 and TRBJ2-7; 9 bases are a match to TRBD1. This CDR3 is built from 15 residues. J lost 3 bases, V lost 3 bases, and 9 bases had no gene match. CDR1 and CDR2 (germline): DFQATT, SNEGSKA (reference sequence). The CDR3 nucleotides read TGCAGTGCTAGGGATCAGGACAGGGGATACTACGAGCAGTACTTC. It encodes CSARDQDRGYYEQYF.

Only a few counts were recorded for this clonotype. The J gene is TRBJ2-3, the V gene TRBV4-2; 14 bases align to TRBD2. The V and J ends lost 4 bases and 5 bases, in that order; junction bases with no gene match: 2. Germline values: CDR1 LGHNA, CDR2 YNFKEQ. The CDR3 is made up of 15 amino acids. The CDR3 DNA reads TGTGCCAGCAGCCCGGGACTAGCGGGAGTAGATACGCAGTATTTT. This translates into CASSPGLAGVDTQYF.

This clonotype has only a few counts. J is TRBJ2-3 and V is TRBV30; D is unresolved. The CDR3 consists of 13 residues. Germline V gene sequence: CDR1 GTSNPN, CDR2 SVGIG (reference sequence). Trimming took off 0 bases at V and 3 bases at J, with 7 bases between the two ends. For the CDR3, the DNA is TGTGCCTGGAGTGTACTACGGACAGATACGCAGTATTTT. Protein: CAWSVLRTDTQYF.